This is a list of T cell receptor beta chains from one sample in a study of cytomegalovirus exposure and HLA in healthy donors. The assay was immunoSEQ multiplex PCR, and TCRdb's table has in-frame clones only and misses some. The sample records tens of thousands of clones, over 9% being singletons. The specimen sequenced was PBMCs. The receptors were gathered from a man between 60 and 75 years old in good health and CMV-seropositive. Both conserved end residues are part of each CDR3. The D gene is left open where the match is weak. A row's size may be missing; if present it is once, few, many or a size class.

clone size: NA
D gene: NA
V gene: TRBV19
J gene: TRBJ1-1
CDR3 protein: CASSQGIEAFF
CDR3 DNA: TGTGCCAGTAGCCAGGGCATCGAAGCTTTCTTT

clone size: NA
D gene: TRBD1
V gene: TRBV27
J gene: TRBJ2-1
CDR3 protein: CASTTGPNEQFF
CDR3 DNA: TGTGCCAGCACGACAGGGCCCAATGAGCAGTTCTTC

clone size: few
D gene: TRBD1
V gene: TRBV19
J gene: TRBJ1-3
CDR3 protein: CASSPGQGASSGNTIYF
CDR3 DNA: TGTGCCAGTAGTCCCGGACAGGGGGCCAGCTCTGGAAACACCATATATTTT

clone size: few
D gene: NA
V gene: TRBV2
J gene: TRBJ1-5
CDR3 protein: CASRGGQAHQPQHF
CDR3 DNA: TGTGCCAGCAGGGGTGGCCAGGCCCATCAGCCCCAGCATTTT

clone size: NA
D gene: TRBD1
V gene: TRBV28
J gene: TRBJ1-1
CDR3 protein: CASSRGPTEAFF
CDR3 DNA: TGTGCCAGCAGTAGGGGGCCCACTGAAGCTTTCTTT

clone size: once
D gene: TRBD2
V gene: TRBV27
J gene: TRBJ2-3
CDR3 protein: CASSPGLATDTQYF
CDR3 DNA: TGTGCCAGCAGCCCGGGACTAGCCACAGATACGCAGTATTTT

clone size: NA
D gene: NA
V gene: TRBV28
J gene: TRBJ1-1
CDR3 protein: CASSYYDRNSEAFF
CDR3 DNA: TGTGCCAGCAGTTACTACGACAGAAATAGTGAAGCTTTCTTT

clone size: few
D gene: NA
V gene: TRBV19
J gene: TRBJ1-1
CDR3 protein: CASSTTGNTEAFF
CDR3 DNA: TGTGCCAGTAGTACCACAGGGAACACTGAAGCTTTCTTT

clone size: once
D gene: NA
V gene: TRBV7-3
J gene: TRBJ2-3
CDR3 protein: CASSDGRDTQYF
CDR3 DNA: TGTGCCAGCAGCGACGGCAGGGATACGCAGTATTTT

clone size: NA
D gene: TRBD1
V gene: TRBV4-1
J gene: TRBJ1-2
CDR3 protein: CASSQAGTGVGYTF
CDR3 DNA: TGCGCCAGCAGCCAAGCCGGGACAGGGGTGGGCTACACCTTC

clone size: NA
D gene: NA
V gene: TRBV6-6
J gene: TRBJ2-2
CDR3 protein: CASSYEGIVGAGELFF
CDR3 DNA: TGTGCCAGCAGTTACGAGGGAATAGTCGGGGCCGGGGAGCTGTTTTTT

clone size: NA
D gene: TRBD1
V gene: TRBV18
J gene: TRBJ1-2
CDR3 protein: CASSPGQSYGYTF
CDR3 DNA: TGTGCCAGCTCACCGGGACAGTCCTATGGCTACACCTTC

clone size: NA
D gene: TRBD2
V gene: TRBV7-2
J gene: TRBJ2-7
CDR3 protein: CASSLLAGGAWYEQYF
CDR3 DNA: TGTGCCAGCAGCTTGCTAGCGGGGGGGGCGTGGTACGAGCAGTACTTC

clone size: NA
D gene: TRBD2
V gene: TRBV11-3
J gene: TRBJ2-3
CDR3 protein: CASSSRGGSTDTQYF
CDR3 DNA: TGTGCCAGCAGCTCGCGGGGGGGGAGCACAGATACGCAGTATTTT

clone size: few
D gene: NA
V gene: TRBV6-5
J gene: TRBJ2-5
CDR3 protein: CASSYSFAQETQYF
CDR3 DNA: TGTGCCAGCAGTTACTCGTTTGCGCAAGAGACCCAGTACTTC

clone size: few
D gene: NA
V gene: TRBV7-3
J gene: TRBJ2-2
CDR3 protein: CASSMPGTGELFF
CDR3 DNA: TGTGCCAGCAGCATGCCGGGAACCGGGGAGCTGTTTTTT

clone size: few
D gene: NA
V gene: TRBV14
J gene: TRBJ1-1
CDR3 protein: CASSQDRGSGTEAFF
CDR3 DNA: TGTGCCAGCAGCCAAGATAGAGGGAGCGGTACTGAAGCTTTCTTT

clone size: few
D gene: NA
V gene: TRBV25-1
J gene: TRBJ2-3
CDR3 protein: CASSERSGADTQYF
CDR3 DNA: TGTGCCAGCAGTGAAAGGTCGGGGGCAGATACGCAGTATTTT

clone size: NA
D gene: NA
V gene: TRBV28
J gene: TRBJ1-4
CDR3 protein: CASSFRTAKENEKLFF
CDR3 DNA: TGTGCCAGCAGTTTCAGGACTGCCAAGGAAAATGAAAAACTGTTTTTT

clone size: NA
D gene: NA
V gene: TRBV25-1
J gene: TRBJ2-7
CDR3 protein: CASSDVETDTYEQYF
CDR3 DNA: TGTGCCAGCAGTGATGTAGAGACAGATACCTACGAGCAGTACTTC

clone size: few
D gene: NA
V gene: TRBV9
J gene: TRBJ2-3
CDR3 protein: CASSAGLGVGTDTQYF
CDR3 DNA: TGTGCCAGCAGCGCGGGACTGGGAGTCGGCACAGATACGCAGTATTTT

clone size: few
D gene: NA
V gene: TRBV6-5
J gene: TRBJ1-1
CDR3 protein: CASSYGGTEAFF
CDR3 DNA: TGTGCCAGCAGTTACGGGGGGACTGAAGCTTTCTTT

clone size: few
D gene: TRBD1
V gene: TRBV6-1
J gene: TRBJ1-4
CDR3 protein: CASSRDSLNEKLFF
CDR3 DNA: TGTGCCAGCAGCCGGGACAGCCTTAATGAAAAACTGTTTTTT

clone size: NA
D gene: TRBD2
V gene: TRBV10-1
J gene: TRBJ2-4
CDR3 protein: CASIGGRLKNIQYF
CDR3 DNA: TGCGCCAGCATCGGCGGGAGGTTAAAAAACATTCAGTACTTC

clone size: NA
D gene: NA
V gene: TRBV30
J gene: TRBJ2-6
CDR3 protein: CAWSVWSGDLFSGANVLTF
CDR3 DNA: TGTGCCTGGAGTGTATGGTCAGGGGATCTTTTCTCTGGGGCCAACGTCCTGACTTTC

clone size: few
D gene: TRBD2
V gene: TRBV7-3
J gene: TRBJ2-1
CDR3 protein: CASSLTPGGRAGNEQFF
CDR3 DNA: TGTGCCAGCAGCTTAACGCCGGGTGGGAGGGCCGGGAATGAGCAGTTCTTC

clone size: few
D gene: NA
V gene: TRBV18
J gene: TRBJ1-1
CDR3 protein: CASSRGWGTEAFF
CDR3 DNA: TGTGCCAGCTCTCGGGGTTGGGGCACTGAAGCTTTCTTT

clone size: NA
D gene: NA
V gene: TRBV30
J gene: TRBJ1-2
CDR3 protein: CAWSEGLSPNYGYTF
CDR3 DNA: TGTGCCTGGAGTGAGGGGCTTTCCCCAAACTATGGCTACACCTTC

clone size: few
D gene: NA
V gene: TRBV28
J gene: TRBJ2-2
CDR3 protein: CASRFSNTGELFF
CDR3 DNA: TGTGCCAGCAGATTCTCTAACACCGGGGAGCTGTTTTTT

clone size: few
D gene: NA
V gene: TRBV7-3
J gene: TRBJ2-2
CDR3 protein: CASSPLGAGRYTGELFF
CDR3 DNA: TGTGCCAGCAGCCCCCTTGGTGCGGGCAGGTACACCGGGGAGCTGTTTTTT

clone size: few
D gene: TRBD2
V gene: TRBV5-6
J gene: TRBJ2-1
CDR3 protein: CASSAGLADYNEQFF
CDR3 DNA: TGTGCCAGCAGCGCAGGACTAGCGGATTACAATGAGCAGTTCTTC

clone size: few
D gene: NA
V gene: TRBV6-5
J gene: TRBJ1-1
CDR3 protein: CASSPPGRQTEAFF
CDR3 DNA: TGTGCCAGCAGTCCCCCGGGGAGGCAAACTGAAGCTTTCTTT

clone size: NA
D gene: NA
V gene: TRBV18
J gene: TRBJ2-1
CDR3 protein: CASSPSAFNEQFF
CDR3 DNA: TGTGCCAGCTCGCCGAGCGCTTTTAATGAGCAGTTCTTC

clone size: few
D gene: TRBD1
V gene: TRBV19
J gene: TRBJ1-6
CDR3 protein: CASRMTGLALHF
CDR3 DNA: TGTGCCAGTAGGATGACAGGGCTGGCCCTCCACTTT

clone size: NA
D gene: TRBD2
V gene: TRBV19
J gene: TRBJ2-7
CDR3 protein: CASSNLAGEEQYF
CDR3 DNA: TGTGCCAGTAGTAACCTAGCGGGAGAAGAGCAGTACTTC

clone size: few
D gene: TRBD1
V gene: TRBV5-4
J gene: TRBJ2-5
CDR3 protein: CASSSATGTGGAETQYF
CDR3 DNA: TGTGCCAGCAGTTCAGCTACCGGGACAGGGGGAGCGGAGACCCAGTACTTC

clone size: NA
D gene: NA
V gene: TRBV2
J gene: TRBJ1-1
CDR3 protein: CASRQPNTEAFF
CDR3 DNA: TGTGCCAGCCGACAGCCGAACACTGAAGCTTTCTTT